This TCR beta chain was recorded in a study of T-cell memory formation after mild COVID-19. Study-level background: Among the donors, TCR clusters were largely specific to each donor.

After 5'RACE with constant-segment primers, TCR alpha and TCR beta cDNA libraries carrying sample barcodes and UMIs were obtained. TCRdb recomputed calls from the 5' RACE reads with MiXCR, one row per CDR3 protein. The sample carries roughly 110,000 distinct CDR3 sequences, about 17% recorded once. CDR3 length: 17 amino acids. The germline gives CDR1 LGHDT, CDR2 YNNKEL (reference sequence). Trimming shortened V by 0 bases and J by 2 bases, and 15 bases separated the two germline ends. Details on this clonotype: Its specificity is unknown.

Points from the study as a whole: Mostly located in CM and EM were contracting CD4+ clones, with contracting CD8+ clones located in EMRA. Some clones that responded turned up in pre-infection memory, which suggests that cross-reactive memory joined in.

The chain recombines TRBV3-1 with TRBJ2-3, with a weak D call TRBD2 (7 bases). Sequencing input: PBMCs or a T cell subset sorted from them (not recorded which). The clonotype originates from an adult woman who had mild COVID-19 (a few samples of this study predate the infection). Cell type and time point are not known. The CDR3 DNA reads TGTGCCAGCAGCCAAGATCACGGGGGGCCTTCCACAGATACGCAGTATTTT. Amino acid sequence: CASSQDHGGPSTDTQYF.